The 3 T cell receptor beta chains below come from one sample, sequenced in a study of OX40 agonist ivuxolimab in advanced cancers. The data were produced by immunoSEQ multiplex PCR, yet TCRdb's version contains in-frame clones alone and is incomplete. The table records 70,000 to 75,000 clones, roughly four fifths of them present only once. Here the sequenced sample was CD4+ or CD8+ T cells sorted from blood, taken in a trial of the OX40 agonist ivuxolimab. The receptor source for this set is an adult with an advanced solid tumor such as melanoma, head and neck, liver or kidney cancer.

The chain links TRBV19 to TRBJ1-1, with D possibly TRBD1 on 5 matching bases. V was cut by 3 bases and J by 4 bases, with 15 bases left in between. The CDR3 is 15 amino acids. CDR1 is LNHDA, CDR2 SQIVND, per germline (reference sequence). CDR3 DNA sequence: TGTGCCAGTAGTATGACTCCCGAGAGGGGCACTGAAGCTTTCTTT. Translation gives CASSMTPERGTEAFF.

V and J are TRBV25-1 and TRBJ2-1; D not resolved. CDR1 and CDR2 from the germline V gene are MGHDK and SYGVNS. The CDR3 is 14 residues long. Trimming shortened V by 5 bases and J by 0 bases, and 8 bases separated the two germline ends. The CDR3 loop is CASSPFDSYNEQFF. The CDR3 DNA follows: TGTGCCAGCAGTCCATTTGACTCCTACAATGAGCAGTTCTTC.

The chain combines TRBV11-3 with TRBJ1-1; D unclear. The V gene lost 1 base and the J gene lost 1 base, with 7 bases spanning the gap. Germline V gene data show CDR1 as SGHNT and CDR2 as YENEEA. This CDR3 region has 14 residues. The CDR3: CASSLGGRNTEAFF. The CDR3 bases are TGTGCCAGCAGCTTAGGAGGAAGGAACACTGAAGCTTTCTTT.